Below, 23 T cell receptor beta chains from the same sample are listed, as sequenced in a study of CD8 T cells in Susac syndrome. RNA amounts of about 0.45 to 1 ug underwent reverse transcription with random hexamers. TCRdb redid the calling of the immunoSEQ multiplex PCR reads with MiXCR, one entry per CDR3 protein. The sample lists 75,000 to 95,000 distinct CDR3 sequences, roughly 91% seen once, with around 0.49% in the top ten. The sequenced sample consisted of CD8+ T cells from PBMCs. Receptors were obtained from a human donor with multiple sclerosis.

As DNA, the CDR3 is TGTGCCAGCAGCTCCCAGGGTACCTACGAGCAGTACTTC. The encoded protein is CASSSQGTYEQYF. The chain combines TRBV7-9 with TRBJ2-7; possible D gene TRBD1, 5 bases. V was cut by 4 bases and J by 2 bases, with 9 bases left in between. Germline V CDR1 and CDR2: SEHNR, FQNEAQ (reference sequence). CDR3 size: 13 residues.

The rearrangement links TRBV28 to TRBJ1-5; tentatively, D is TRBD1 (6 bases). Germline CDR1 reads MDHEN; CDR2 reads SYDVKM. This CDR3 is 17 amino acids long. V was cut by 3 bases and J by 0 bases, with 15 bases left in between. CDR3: CASSLDRDLDSNQPQHF. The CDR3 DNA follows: TGTGCCAGCAGTTTGGACAGAGACCTAGATAGCAATCAGCCCCAGCATTTT. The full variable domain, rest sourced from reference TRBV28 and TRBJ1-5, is DVKVTQSSRYLVKRTGEKVFLECVQDMDHENMFWYRQDPGLGLRLIYFSYDVKMKEKGDIPEGYSVSREKKERFSLILESASTNQTSMYLCASSLDRDLDSNQPQHFGDGTRLSIL.

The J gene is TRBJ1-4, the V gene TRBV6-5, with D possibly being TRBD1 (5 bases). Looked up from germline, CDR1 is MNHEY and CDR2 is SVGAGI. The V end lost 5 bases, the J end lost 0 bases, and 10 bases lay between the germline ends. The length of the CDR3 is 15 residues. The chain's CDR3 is CASSPGTATNEKLFF. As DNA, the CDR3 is TGTGCCAGCAGTCCCGGGACGGCAACTAATGAAAAACTGTTTTTT.

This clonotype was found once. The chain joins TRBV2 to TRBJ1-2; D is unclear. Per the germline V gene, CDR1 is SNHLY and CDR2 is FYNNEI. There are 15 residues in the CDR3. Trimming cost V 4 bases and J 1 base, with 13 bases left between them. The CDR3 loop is CASSGGSSLNYGYTF. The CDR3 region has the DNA TGTGCCAGCAGTGGTGGAAGCAGCCTTAACTATGGCTACACCTTC.

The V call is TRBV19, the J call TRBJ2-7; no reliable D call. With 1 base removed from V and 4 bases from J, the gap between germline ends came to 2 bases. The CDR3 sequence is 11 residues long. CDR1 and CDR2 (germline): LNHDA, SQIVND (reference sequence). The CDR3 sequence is CASSIGYEQYF. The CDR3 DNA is TGTGCCAGTAGTATAGGGTACGAGCAGTACTTC.

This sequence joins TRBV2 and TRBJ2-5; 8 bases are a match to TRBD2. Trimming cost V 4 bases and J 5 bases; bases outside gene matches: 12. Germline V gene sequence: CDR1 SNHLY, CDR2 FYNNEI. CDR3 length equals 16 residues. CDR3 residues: CASSGGRAGGLETQYF. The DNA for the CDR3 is TGTGCCAGCAGTGGGGGCCGCGCGGGGGGCCTGGAGACCCAGTACTTC.

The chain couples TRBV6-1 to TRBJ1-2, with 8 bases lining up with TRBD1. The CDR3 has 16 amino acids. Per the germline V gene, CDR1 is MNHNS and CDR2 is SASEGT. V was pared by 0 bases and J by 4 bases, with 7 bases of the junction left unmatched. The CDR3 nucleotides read TGTGCCAGCAGTGAAGCAGAGCAGGGGGCAGGCTATGGCTACACCTTC. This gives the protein CASSEAEQGAGYGYTF.

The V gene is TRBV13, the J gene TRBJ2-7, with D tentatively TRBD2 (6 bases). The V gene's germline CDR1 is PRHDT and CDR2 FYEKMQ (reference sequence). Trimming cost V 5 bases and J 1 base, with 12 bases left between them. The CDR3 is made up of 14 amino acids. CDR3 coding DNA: TGTGCCAGCAGCAGCGGGCGTGGGTCCTACGAGCAGTACTTC. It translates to CASSSGRGSYEQYF.

CDR3 in amino acids: CASSPWVILGGYTF. In DNA form, the CDR3 reads TGTGCCAGCAGCCCCTGGGTTATCTTAGGTGGCTACACCTTC. The chain combines TRBV7-2 with TRBJ1-2; no firm D call. V dropped 5 bases and J dropped 7 bases, with 17 bases sitting between them. Germline V gene sequence: CDR1 SGHTA, CDR2 FQGNSA. The CDR3 spans 14 residues.

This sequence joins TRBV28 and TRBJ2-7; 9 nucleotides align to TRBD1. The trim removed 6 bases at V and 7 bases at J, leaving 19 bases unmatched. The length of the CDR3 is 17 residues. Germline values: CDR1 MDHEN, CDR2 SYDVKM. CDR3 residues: CASSSLSGTGGFFEQYF. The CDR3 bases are TGTGCCAGCAGCTCTCTCAGTGGTACAGGGGGCTTCTTTGAGCAGTACTTC.

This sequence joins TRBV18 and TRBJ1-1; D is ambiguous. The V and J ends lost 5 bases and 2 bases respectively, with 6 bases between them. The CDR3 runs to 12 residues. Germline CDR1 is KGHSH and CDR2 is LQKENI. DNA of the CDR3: TGTGCCAGCTCAGTGAGAAACACTGAAGCTTTCTTT. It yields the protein CASSVRNTEAFF.

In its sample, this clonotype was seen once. The CDR3, as DNA: TGTGCCAGCAGGAGTTCTGGGACGGAAACCTCTGGGGCCAACGTCCTGACTTTC. As protein: CASRSSGTETSGANVLTF. The genes are TRBV13 and TRBJ2-6; the D call may be TRBD1 or TRBD2 (5 bases each). The CDR3 spans 18 residues. With 6 bases removed from V and 0 bases from J, the gap between germline ends came to 18 bases. Germline lookup yields CDR1 PRHDT and CDR2 FYEKMQ (reference sequence).

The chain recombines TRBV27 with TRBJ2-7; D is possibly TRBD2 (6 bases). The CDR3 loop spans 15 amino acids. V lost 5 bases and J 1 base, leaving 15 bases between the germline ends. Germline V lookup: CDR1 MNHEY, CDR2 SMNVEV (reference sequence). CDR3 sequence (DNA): TGTGCCAGCAGTGAGGGCCCGGGAGCGTCCTACGAGCAGTACTTC. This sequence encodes CASSEGPGASYEQYF.

The CDR3 DNA is TGCAGTGCTGACCGGGACAGCTCCTATAATTCACCCCTCCACTTT. Translating it yields CSADRDSSYNSPLHF. The V gene is TRBV20-1, the J gene TRBJ1-6; 7 positions match TRBD1. J gave up 0 bases and V 5 bases, and 4 bases lay outside the gene matches. Germline V CDR1 and CDR2: DFQATT, SNEGSKA (reference sequence). This CDR3 comprises 15 residues.

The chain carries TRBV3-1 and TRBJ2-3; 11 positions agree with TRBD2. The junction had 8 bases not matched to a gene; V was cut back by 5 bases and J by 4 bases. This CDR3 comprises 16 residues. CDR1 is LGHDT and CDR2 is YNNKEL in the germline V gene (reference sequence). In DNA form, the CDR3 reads TGTGCCAGCAGCTATATAGCGGGAGGGCCCGCAGATACGCAGTATTTT. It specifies CASSYIAGGPADTQYF.

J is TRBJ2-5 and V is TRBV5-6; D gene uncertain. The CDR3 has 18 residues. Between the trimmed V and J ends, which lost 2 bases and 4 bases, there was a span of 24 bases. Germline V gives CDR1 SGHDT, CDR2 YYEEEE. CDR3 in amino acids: CASSLVSTLGPNGETQYF. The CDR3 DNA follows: TGTGCCAGCAGCTTAGTCTCGACCCTAGGACCGAATGGAGAGACCCAGTACTTC.

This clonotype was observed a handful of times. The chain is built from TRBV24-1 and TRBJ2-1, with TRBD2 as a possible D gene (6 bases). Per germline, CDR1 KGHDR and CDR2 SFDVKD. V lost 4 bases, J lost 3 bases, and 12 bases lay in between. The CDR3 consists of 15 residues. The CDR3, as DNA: TGTGCCACCAGTGAGGGGGGTGGGAACTACAATGAGCAGTTCTTC. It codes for CATSEGGGNYNEQFF.

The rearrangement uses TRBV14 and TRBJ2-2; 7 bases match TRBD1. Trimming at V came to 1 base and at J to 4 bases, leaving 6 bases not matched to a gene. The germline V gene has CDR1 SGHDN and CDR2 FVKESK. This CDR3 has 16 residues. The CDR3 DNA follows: TGTGCCAGCAGCCAAGTGAAGGGGGCGAGCACCGGGGAGCTGTTTTTT. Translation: CASSQVKGASTGELFF.

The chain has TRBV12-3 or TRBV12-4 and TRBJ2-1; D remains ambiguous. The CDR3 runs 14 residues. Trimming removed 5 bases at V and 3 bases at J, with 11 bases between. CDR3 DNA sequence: TGTGCCAGCAGTCCTTTAGGATACTACAATGAGCAGTTCTTC. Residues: CASSPLGYYNEQFF.

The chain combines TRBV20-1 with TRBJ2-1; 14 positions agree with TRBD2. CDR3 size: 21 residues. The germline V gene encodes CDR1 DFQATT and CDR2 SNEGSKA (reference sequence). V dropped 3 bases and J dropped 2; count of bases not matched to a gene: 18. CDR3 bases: TGCAGTGCTAGTCCGGGACTAGCGGGAGCGGGGCCTGGGCTTACCTACAATGAGCAGTTCTTC. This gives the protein CSASPGLAGAGPGLTYNEQFF.

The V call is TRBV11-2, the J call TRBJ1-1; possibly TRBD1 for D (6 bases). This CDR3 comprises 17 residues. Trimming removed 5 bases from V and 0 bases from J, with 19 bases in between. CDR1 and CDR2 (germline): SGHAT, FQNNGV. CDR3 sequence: CASSLLIGTPLNTEAFF. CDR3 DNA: TGTGCCAGCAGCCTCCTGATAGGGACACCCTTGAACACTGAAGCTTTCTTT.

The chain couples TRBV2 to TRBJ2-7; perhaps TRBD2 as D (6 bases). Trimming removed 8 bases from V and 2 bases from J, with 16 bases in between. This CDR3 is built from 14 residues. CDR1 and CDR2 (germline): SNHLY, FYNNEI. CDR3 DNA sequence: TGTGCCAGCCTCAGACGGGACTTTCCCTACGAGCAGTACTTC. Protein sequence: CASLRRDFPYEQYF.

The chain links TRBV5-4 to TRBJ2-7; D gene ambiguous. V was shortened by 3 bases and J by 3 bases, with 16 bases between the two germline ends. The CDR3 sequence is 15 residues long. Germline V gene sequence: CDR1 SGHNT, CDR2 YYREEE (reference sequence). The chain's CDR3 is CASSSPHGRDYEQYF. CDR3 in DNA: TGTGCCAGCAGCTCCCCCCATGGGCGTGACTACGAGCAGTACTTC.